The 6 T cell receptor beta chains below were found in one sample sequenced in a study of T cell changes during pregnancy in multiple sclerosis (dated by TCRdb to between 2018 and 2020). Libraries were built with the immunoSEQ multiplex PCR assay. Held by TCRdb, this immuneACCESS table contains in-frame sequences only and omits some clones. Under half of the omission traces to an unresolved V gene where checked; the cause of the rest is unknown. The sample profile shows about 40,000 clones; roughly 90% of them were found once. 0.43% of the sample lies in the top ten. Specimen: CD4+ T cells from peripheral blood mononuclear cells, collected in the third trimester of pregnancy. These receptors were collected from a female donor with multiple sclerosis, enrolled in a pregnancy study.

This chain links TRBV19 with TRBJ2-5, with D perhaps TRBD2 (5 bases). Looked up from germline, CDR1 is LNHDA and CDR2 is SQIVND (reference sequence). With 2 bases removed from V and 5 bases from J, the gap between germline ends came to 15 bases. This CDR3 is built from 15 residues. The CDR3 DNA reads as TGTGCCAGTAGTATAAAATCCCTAGCTCGGGAGACCCAGTACTTC. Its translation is CASSIKSLARETQYF.

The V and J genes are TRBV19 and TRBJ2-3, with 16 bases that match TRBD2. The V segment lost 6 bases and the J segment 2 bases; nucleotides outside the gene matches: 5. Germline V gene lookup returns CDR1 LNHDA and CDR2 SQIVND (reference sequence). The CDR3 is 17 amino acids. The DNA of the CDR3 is TGTGCCAGTAGAAGGGGACTAGCGGGAGGGCACACAGATACGCAGTATTTT. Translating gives CASRRGLAGGHTDTQYF. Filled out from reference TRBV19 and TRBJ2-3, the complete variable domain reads DGGITQSPKYLFRKEGQNVTLSCEQNLNHDAMYWYRQDPGQGLRLIYYSQIVNDFQKGDIAEGYSVSREKKESFPLTVTSAQKNPTAFYLCASRRGLAGGHTDTQYFGPGTRLTVL.

In DNA form, the CDR3 reads TGTGCCAGCAGCTTAGCGCCGGGGGGGTACAATGAGCAGTTCTTC. Protein sequence: CASSLAPGGYNEQFF. The gene calls are TRBV7-2 and TRBJ2-1, with TRBD2 matching 8 bases. Germline trimming cut 0 bases from V and 4 bases from J; bases unmatched to any gene: 2. The germline V gene has CDR1 SGHTA and CDR2 FQGNSA. The CDR3 runs to 15 residues.

The CDR3 coding sequence is TGTGCCAGCAGCTTGCAGTCCTACGAGCAGTACTTC. Its translation is CASSLQSYEQYF. This rearrangement joins TRBV7-2 to TRBJ2-7; D is unresolved. The CDR3 spans 12 residues. Deletions cut 3 bases from V and 1 base from J, with 4 bases between. The V gene's germline CDR1 is SGHTA and CDR2 FQGNSA.

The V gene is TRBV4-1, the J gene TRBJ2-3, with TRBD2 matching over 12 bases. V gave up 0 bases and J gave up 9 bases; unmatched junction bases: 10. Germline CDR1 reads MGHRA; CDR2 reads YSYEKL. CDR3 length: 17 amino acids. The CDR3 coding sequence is TGCGCCAGCAGCCAAGATAGGGCTAGCGGGGGGGTGGGGACGCAGTATTTT. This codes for CASSQDRASGGVGTQYF.

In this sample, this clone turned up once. CDR3 nucleotide sequence: TGTGCCAGCAGCCTCGGACTAGCTACATTCTGCCATGAGCAGTTCTTC. Protein sequence: CASSLGLATFCHEQFF. The chain links TRBV21-1 to TRBJ2-1; no DNA check was done on the table's D call, TRBD2. TRBV21-1 corresponds to a pseudogene. CDR3 length: 16 amino acids.